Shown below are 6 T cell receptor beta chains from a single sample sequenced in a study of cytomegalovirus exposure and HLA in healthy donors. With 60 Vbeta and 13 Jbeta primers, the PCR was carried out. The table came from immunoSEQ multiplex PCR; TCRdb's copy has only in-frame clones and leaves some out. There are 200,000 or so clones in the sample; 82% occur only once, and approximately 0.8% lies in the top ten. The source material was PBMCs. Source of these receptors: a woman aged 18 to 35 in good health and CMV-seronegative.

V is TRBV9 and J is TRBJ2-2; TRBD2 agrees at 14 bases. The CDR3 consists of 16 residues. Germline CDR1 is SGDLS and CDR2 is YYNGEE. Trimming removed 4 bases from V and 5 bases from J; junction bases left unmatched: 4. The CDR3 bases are TGTGCCAGCAGCTCCGGACTAGCGGGGGGAACCGGGGAGCTGTTTTTT. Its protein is CASSSGLAGGTGELFF.

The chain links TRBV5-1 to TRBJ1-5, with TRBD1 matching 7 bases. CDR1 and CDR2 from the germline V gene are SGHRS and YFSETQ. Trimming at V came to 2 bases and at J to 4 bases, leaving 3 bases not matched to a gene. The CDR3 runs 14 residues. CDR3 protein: CASSFTGENQPQHF. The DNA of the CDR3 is TGCGCCAGCAGCTTTACAGGGGAGAATCAGCCCCAGCATTTT.

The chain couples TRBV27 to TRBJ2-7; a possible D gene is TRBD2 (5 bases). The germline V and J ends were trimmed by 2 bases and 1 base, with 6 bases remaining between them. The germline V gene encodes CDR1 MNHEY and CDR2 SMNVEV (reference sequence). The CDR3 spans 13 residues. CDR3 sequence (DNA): TGTGCCAGCAGTTTAGGGGAGTCCTACGAGCAGTACTTC. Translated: CASSLGESYEQYF.

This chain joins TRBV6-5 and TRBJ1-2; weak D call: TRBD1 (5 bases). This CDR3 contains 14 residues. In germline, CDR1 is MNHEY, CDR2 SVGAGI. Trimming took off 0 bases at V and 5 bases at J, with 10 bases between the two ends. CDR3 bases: TGTGCCAGCAGTTACTCTAGCCAGGGATATGGCTACACCTTC. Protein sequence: CASSYSSQGYGYTF.

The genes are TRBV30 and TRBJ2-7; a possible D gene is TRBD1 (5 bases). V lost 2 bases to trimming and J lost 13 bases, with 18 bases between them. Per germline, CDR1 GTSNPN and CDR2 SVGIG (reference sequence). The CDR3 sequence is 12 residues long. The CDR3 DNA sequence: TGTGCCTGGAGTCCTCCTGGGGCTCCTCGATACTTC. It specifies CAWSPPGAPRYF. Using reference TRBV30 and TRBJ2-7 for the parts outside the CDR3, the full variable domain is SQTIHQWPATLVQPVGSPLSLECTVEGTSNPNLYWYRQAAGRGLQLLFYSVGIGQISSEVPQNLSASRPQDRQFILSSKKLLLSDSGFYLCAWSPPGAPRYFGPGTRLTVT.

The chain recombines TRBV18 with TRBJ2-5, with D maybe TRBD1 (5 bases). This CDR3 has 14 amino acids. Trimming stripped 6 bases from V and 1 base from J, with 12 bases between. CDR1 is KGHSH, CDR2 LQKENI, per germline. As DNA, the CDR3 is TGTGCCAGCTCGCTCACAGGTTCCCAAGAGACCCAGTACTTC. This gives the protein CASSLTGSQETQYF.